The T cell receptor (beta chain) described here comes from a study of CD8 T cells in Susac syndrome. The T cells that were sequenced for TCR beta were CD8+ and CD4+ cells from blood. Stable or active relapsing-remitting multiple sclerosis, untreated and meeting revised McDonald criteria, defined the controls. Bulk CD8+ and CD4+ cells came from magnetic negative isolation; CD8+ TEMRA by FACS. With random hexamers, reverse transcription was performed on about 0.5 to 1 ug of RNA. With immunoSEQ multiplex PCR, TCR beta CDR3 was amplified across 54 Vbeta and 13 Jbeta. Using its own MiXCR run on the immunoSEQ multiplex PCR reads, TCRdb lists one record per CDR3 protein. The sample has roughly 200,000 distinct CDR3 sequences; 85% to 95% are singletons. V lost 3 bases and J lost 6, with 14 bases in between. Germline CDR1 LNHDA, CDR2 SQIVND (reference sequence). The CDR3 consists of 15 residues.

The TCR comes from a human donor with multiple sclerosis. The gene calls are TRBV19 and TRBJ1-4; possibly TRBD1 for D (5 bases). The sequenced sample consisted of CD4+ T cells from PBMCs. CDR3 protein: CASSISGAWDEKLFF. The DNA of the CDR3 is TGTGCCAGTAGTATTTCCGGGGCCTGGGATGAAAAACTGTTTTTT.